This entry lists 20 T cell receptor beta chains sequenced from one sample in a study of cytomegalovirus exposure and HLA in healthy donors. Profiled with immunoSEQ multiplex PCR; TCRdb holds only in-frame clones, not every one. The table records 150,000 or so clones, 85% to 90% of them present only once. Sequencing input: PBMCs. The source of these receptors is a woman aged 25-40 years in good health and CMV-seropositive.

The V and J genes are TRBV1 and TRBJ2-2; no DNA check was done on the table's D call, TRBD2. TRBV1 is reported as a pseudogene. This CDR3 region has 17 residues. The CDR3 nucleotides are TGCACCAGCAGCCTGAAAATAACTAGCGGGCGCACCGGGGAGCTGTTTTTT. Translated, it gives CTSSLKITSGRTGELFF.

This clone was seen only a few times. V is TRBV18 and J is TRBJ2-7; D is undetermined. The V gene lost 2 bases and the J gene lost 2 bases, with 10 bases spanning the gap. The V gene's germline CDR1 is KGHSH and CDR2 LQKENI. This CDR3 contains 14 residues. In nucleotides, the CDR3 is TGTGCCAGCTCACCATCTGGGCCTACCTACGAGCAGTACTTC. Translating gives CASSPSGPTYEQYF. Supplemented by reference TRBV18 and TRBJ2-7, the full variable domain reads NAGVMQNPRHLVRRRGQEARLRCSPMKGHSHVYWYRQLPEEGLKFMVYLQKENIIDESGMPKERFSAEFPKEGPSILRIQQVVRGDSAAYFCASSPSGPTYEQYFGPGTRLTVT.

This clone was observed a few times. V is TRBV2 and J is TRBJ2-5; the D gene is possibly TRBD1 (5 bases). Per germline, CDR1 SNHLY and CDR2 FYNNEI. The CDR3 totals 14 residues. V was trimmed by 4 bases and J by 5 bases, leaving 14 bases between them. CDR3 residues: CASSVWQGMETQYF. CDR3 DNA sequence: TGTGCCAGCAGTGTCTGGCAGGGAATGGAGACCCAGTACTTC.

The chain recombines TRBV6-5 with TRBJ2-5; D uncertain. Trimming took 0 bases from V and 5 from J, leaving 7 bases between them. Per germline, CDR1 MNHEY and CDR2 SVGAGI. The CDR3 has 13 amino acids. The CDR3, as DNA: TGTGCCAGCAGTTACTCTGACTCCGAGACCCAGTACTTC. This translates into CASSYSDSETQYF.

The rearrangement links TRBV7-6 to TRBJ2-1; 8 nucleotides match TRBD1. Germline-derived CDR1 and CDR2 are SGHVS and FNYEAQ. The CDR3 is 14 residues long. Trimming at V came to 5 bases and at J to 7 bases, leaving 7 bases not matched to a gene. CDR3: CASSIDRGGNEQFF. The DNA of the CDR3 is TGTGCCAGCAGCATAGACAGGGGTGGGAATGAGCAGTTCTTC.

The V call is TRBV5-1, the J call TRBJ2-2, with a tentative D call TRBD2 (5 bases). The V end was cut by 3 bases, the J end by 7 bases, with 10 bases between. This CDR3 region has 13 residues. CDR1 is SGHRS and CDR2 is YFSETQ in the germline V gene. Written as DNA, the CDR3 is TGCGCCAGCAGCTCCCTCCGGGACGGGGAGCTGTTTTTT. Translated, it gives CASSSLRDGELFF.

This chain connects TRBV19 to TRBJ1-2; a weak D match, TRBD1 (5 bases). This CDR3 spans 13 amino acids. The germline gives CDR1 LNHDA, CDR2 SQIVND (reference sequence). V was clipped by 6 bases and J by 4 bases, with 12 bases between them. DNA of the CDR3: TGTGCCAGTAGGACAGTGGATGGCTATGGCTACACCTTC. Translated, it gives CASRTVDGYGYTF.

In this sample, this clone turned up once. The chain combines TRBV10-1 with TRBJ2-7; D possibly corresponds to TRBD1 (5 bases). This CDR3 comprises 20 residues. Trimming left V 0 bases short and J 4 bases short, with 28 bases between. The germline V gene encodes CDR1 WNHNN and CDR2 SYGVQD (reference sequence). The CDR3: CASSESKLGAFQSDEYEQYF. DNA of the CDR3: TGCGCCAGCAGTGAGTCGAAGTTAGGGGCGTTTCAGTCGGATGAATACGAGCAGTACTTC.

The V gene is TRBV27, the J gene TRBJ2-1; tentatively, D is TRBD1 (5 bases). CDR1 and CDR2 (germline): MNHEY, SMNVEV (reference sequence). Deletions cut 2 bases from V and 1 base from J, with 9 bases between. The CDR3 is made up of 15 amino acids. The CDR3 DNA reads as TGTGCCAGCAGTTTAGTCAGGGTTTCCTACAATGAGCAGTTCTTC. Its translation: CASSLVRVSYNEQFF.

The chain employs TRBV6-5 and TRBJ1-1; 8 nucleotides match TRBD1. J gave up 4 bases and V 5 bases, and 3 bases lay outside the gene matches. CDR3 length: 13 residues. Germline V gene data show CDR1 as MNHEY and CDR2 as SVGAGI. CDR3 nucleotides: TGTGCCAGCAGTGGACAGGGTTTCACTGAAGCTTTCTTT. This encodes CASSGQGFTEAFF.

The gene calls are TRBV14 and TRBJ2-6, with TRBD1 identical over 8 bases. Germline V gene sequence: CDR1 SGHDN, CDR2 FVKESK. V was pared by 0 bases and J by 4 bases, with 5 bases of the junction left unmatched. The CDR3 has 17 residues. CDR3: CASSQDRGPSGANVLTF. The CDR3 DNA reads TGTGCCAGCAGCCAAGACAGGGGGCCGTCGGGGGCCAACGTCCTGACTTTC. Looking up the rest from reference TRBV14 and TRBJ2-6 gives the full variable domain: EAGVTQFPSHSVIEKGQTVTLRCDPISGHDNLYWYRRVMGKEIKFLLHFVKESKQDESGMPNNRFLAERTGGTYSTLKVQPAELEDSGVYFCASSQDRGPSGANVLTFGAGSRLTVL.

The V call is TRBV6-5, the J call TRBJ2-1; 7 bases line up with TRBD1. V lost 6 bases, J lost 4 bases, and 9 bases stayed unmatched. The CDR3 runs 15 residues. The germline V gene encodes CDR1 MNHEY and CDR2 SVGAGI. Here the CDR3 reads CASRLTGVGYNEQFF. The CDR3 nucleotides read TGTGCCAGCAGGCTTACAGGGGTTGGTTACAATGAGCAGTTCTTC.

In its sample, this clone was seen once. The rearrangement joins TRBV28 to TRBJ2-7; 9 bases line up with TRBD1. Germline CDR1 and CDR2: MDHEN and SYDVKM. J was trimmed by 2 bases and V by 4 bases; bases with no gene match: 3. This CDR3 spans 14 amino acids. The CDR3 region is CASSSGTGPYEQYF. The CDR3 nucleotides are TGTGCCAGCAGTTCCGGGACAGGGCCCTACGAGCAGTACTTC.

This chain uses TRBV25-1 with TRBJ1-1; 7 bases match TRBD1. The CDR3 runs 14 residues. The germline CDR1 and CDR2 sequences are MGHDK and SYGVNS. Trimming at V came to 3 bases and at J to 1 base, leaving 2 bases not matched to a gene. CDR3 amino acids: CASSEAGGNTEAFF. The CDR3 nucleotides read TGTGCCAGCAGTGAGGCAGGGGGGAACACTGAAGCTTTCTTT.

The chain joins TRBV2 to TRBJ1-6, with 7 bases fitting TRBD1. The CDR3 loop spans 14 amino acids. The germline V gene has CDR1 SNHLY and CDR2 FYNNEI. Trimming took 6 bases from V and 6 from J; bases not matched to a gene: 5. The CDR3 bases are TGTGCCAGCAGACAGGGACAGAGTAATTCACCCCTCCACTTT. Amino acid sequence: CASRQGQSNSPLHF.

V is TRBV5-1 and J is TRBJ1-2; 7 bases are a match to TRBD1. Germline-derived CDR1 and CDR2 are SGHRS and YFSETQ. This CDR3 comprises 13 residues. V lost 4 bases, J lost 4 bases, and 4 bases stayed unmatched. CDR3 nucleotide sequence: TGCGCCAGCAGCGGGGGACAGACCTATGGCTACACCTTC. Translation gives CASSGGQTYGYTF.

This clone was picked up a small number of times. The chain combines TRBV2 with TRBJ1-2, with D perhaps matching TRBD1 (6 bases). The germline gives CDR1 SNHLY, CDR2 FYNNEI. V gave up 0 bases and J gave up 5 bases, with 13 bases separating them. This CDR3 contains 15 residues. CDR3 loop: CASSEALGAGYGYTF. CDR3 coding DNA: TGTGCCAGCAGTGAAGCGCTGGGGGCAGGGTATGGCTACACCTTC.

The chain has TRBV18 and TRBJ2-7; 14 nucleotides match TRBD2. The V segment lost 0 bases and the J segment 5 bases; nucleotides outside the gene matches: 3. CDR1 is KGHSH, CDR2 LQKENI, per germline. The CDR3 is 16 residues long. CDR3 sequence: CASSPPGLAGGDEQYF. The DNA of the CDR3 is TGTGCCAGCTCACCACCCGGACTAGCGGGAGGAGACGAGCAGTACTTC.

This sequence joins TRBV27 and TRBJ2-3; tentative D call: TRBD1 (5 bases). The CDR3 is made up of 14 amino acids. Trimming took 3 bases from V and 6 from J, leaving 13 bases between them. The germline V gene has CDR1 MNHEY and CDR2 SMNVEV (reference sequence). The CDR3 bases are TGTGCCAGCAGTTTGGCTCCAGGGCGGGATACGCAGTATTTT. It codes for CASSLAPGRDTQYF.

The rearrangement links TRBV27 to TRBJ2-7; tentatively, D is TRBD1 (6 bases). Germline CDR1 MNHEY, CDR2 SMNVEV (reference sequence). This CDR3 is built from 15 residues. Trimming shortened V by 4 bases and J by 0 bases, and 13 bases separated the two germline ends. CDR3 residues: CASSSGRGISYEQYF. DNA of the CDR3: TGTGCCAGCAGTTCAGGCAGGGGCATCTCCTACGAGCAGTACTTC.